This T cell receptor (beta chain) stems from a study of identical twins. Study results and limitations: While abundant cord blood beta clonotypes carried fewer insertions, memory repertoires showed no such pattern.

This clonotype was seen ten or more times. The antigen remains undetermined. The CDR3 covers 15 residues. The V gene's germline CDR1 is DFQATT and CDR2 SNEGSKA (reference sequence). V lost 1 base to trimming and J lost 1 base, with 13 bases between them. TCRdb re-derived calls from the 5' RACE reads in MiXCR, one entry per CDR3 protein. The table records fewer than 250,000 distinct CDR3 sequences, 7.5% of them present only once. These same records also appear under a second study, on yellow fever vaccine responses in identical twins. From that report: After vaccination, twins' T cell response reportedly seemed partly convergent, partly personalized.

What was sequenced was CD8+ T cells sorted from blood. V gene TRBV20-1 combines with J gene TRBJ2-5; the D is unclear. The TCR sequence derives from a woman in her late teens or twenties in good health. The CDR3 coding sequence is TGCAGTGCTAGAGCCATATCGGTCGTCCAAGAGACCCAGTACTTC. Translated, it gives CSARAISVVQETQYF.